This T cell receptor beta chain appears in the sequencing data of a study of Ad26.COV2.S vaccination and SARS-CoV-2 variants. For the study at large: Recipients of Ad26.COV2.S got it intramuscularly, once or twice 56 days apart.

Study-level findings and limits: Reports say spike-specific CD8+ and CD4+ T cell responses covered substantial breadth after vaccination. Non-spike TCR breadth was similar in vaccine and placebo recipients. Vaccine recipients had higher spike-specific TCR breadth than placebo recipients.

Some clones are missing from TCRdb's copy, which holds only in-frame ones; the method was immunoSEQ multiplex PCR. The sample holds some 370,000 clones, 80% to 90% seen once. Treatment of the sample: about 20 received Ad26.COV2.S at low or high dose, single or two shots; several received placebo; per-sample allocation not given. After the first vaccine or placebo injection, samples were drawn on day 63. Note on this clone: Its cognate antigen is unknown.

In germline, CDR1 is MNHEY, CDR2 SVGAGI. CDR3 length equals 16 residues. V shed 2 bases, J shed 2 bases, and the junction held 4 bases outside the gene matches. This TCR was recovered from a person aged 18 to 59 who received the Ad26.COV2.S COVID-19 vaccine or a placebo. The source material was peripheral blood, sampled in a trial of Ad26.COV2.S vaccine versus placebo. The chain employs TRBV6-5 and TRBJ1-3; 9 bases are shared with TRBD1. The chain's CDR3 is CASSYATGGPGNTIYF. The CDR3 DNA reads as TGTGCCAGCAGTTACGCAACAGGGGGCCCTGGAAACACCATATATTTT.